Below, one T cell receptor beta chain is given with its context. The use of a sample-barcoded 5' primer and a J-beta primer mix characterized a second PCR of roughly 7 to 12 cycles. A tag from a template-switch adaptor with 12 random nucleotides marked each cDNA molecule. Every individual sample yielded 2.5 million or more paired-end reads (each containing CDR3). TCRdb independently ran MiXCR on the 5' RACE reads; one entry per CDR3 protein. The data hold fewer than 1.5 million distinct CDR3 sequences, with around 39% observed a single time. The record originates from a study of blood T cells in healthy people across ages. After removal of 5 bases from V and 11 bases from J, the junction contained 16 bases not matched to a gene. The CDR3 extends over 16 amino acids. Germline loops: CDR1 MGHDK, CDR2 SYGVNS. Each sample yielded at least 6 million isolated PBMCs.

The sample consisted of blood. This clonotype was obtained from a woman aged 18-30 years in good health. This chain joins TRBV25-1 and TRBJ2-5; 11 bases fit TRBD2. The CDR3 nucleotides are TGTGCCAGCAGTAAATCCGGGACTAGCGGTACTTATGAGCAGTACTTC. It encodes CASSKSGTSGTYEQYF.